These 29 T cell receptor beta chains were sequenced from one sample in a study of neurological immune-mediated disorders. TCRdb redid the calling of the 5' RACE reads with MiXCR, one entry per CDR3 protein. The sample has 50,000 or so distinct CDR3 sequences, roughly 3.5% seen once. Material for sequencing was PBMCs. The receptors originated from a man aged 25 to 45 with multiple sclerosis.

This clonotype was observed many times. The chain is built from TRBV12-3 or TRBV12-4 and TRBJ1-1, with unresolved D. The CDR3 spans 14 residues. The germline V and J ends were trimmed by 1 base and 6 bases, with 12 bases remaining between them. In DNA, the CDR3 is TGTGCCAGCAGTTTAGTCGTAGCGGGATCTGAAGCTTTCTTT. This sequence encodes CASSLVVAGSEAFF.

This clonotype was seen at least ten times. This rearrangement joins TRBV5-1 to TRBJ2-5; D gene ambiguous. From germline, CDR1 is SGHRS and CDR2 YFSETQ. The length of the CDR3 is 12 residues. Trimming shortened V by 2 bases and J by 3 bases, and 5 bases separated the two germline ends. CDR3 nucleotides: TGCGCCAGCAGCTTAGGTAAAGAGACCCAGTACTTC. Amino acids: CASSLGKETQYF. The variable domain in full, with the rest retrieved from reference TRBV5-1 and TRBJ2-5, is KAGVTQTPRYLIKTRGQQVTLSCSPISGHRSVSWYQQTPGQGLQFLFEYFSETQRNKGNFPGRFSGRQFSNSRSEMNVSTLELGDSALYLCASSLGKETQYFGPGTRLLVL.

This clonotype was seen many times. The chain recombines TRBV12-3 or TRBV12-4 with TRBJ2-7, with 8 bases identical to TRBD1. This CDR3 spans 11 amino acids. V lost 6 bases, J lost 12 bases, and 7 bases stayed unmatched. In DNA form, the CDR3 reads TGTGCCAGCAGCCCGGACAGGGTTCCGTACTTC. Amino acid sequence: CASSPDRVPYF.

A few counts support this clonotype. The junction departs from the called germline gene at one end, perhaps through a read error. The J gene is TRBJ1-6, the V gene TRBV6-5, with D possibly being TRBD1 (6 bases). Germline CDR1 reads MNHEY; CDR2 reads SVGAGI. This CDR3 has 15 amino acids. In nucleotides, the CDR3 is TGTGCCAGCAGTTACTCCCTGGGGGCTGTTTCACCCCTCAACTTT. It translates to CASSYSLGAVSPLNF.

In its sample, this clonotype was seen many times. The chain recombines TRBV4-1 with TRBJ2-7; 8 bases map to TRBD1. This CDR3 has 15 residues. Germline V CDR1 and CDR2: MGHRA, YSYEKL. V was pared by 3 bases and J by 3 bases, with 7 bases of the junction left unmatched. CDR3 loop: CASSHPGQGNYEQYF. The DNA for the CDR3 is TGCGCCAGCAGCCACCCCGGACAGGGAAACTACGAGCAGTACTTC.

This clonotype was observed at least ten times. The chain has TRBV25-1 and TRBJ2-1; 7 positions match TRBD2. CDR1 is MGHDK, CDR2 SYGVNS, per germline. V dropped 4 bases and J dropped 2; count of bases not matched to a gene: 2. There are 14 residues in the CDR3. CDR3 DNA: TGTGCCAGCAGTGCCAGCGGGACCTACAATGAGCAGTTCTTC. Translating it yields CASSASGTYNEQFF. The variable domain in full, completed from reference TRBV25-1 and TRBJ2-1, reads EADIYQTPRYLVIGTGKKITLECSQTMGHDKMYWYQQDPGMELHLIHYSYGVNSTEKGDLSSESTVSRIRTEHFPLTLESARPSHTSQYLCASSASGTYNEQFFGPGTRLTVL.

At least ten counts were recorded for this clonotype. The chain recombines TRBV2 with TRBJ2-7, with D unresolved. V was pared by 4 bases and J by 3 bases, with 10 bases between. This CDR3 comprises 13 residues. Germline V gene data show CDR1 as SNHLY and CDR2 as FYNNEI. This CDR3 reads CASSVAGDYEQYF. CDR3 nucleotide sequence: TGTGCCAGCAGTGTAGCCGGAGACTACGAGCAGTACTTC.

This clonotype was seen many times. V gene TRBV20-1 combines with J gene TRBJ2-7, with a possible D match to TRBD2 (6 bases). Germline-derived CDR1 and CDR2 are DFQATT and SNEGSKA (reference sequence). V was clipped by 7 bases and J by 2 bases, with 12 bases between them. This CDR3 region has 12 residues. CDR3 sequence: CSVNGGTYEQYF. The CDR3 DNA follows: TGCAGTGTAAACGGGGGAACCTACGAGCAGTACTTC.

This clonotype was observed many times. The V gene is TRBV12-3 or TRBV12-4, the J gene TRBJ2-3, with D unclear. The CDR3 is 14 residues long. V lost 4 bases and J 4 bases, leaving 12 bases between the germline ends. The chain's CDR3 is CASSSESWADTQYF. CDR3 DNA sequence: TGTGCCAGCAGTTCGGAGAGTTGGGCAGATACGCAGTATTTT.

There are many counts of this clonotype. This chain joins TRBV2 and TRBJ2-7; D possibly corresponds to TRBD2 (6 bases). The germline V gene encodes CDR1 SNHLY and CDR2 FYNNEI. Trimming removed 4 bases at V and 4 bases at J, with 23 bases between. The CDR3 covers 17 residues. CDR3 in DNA: TGTGCCAGCAGTGTGGGACTGATTCCTACAGCTTATTACGAGCAGTACTTC. Translating gives CASSVGLIPTAYYEQYF.

This clonotype was counted many times. The V and J genes are TRBV12-3 or TRBV12-4 and TRBJ1-5; D is undetermined. Trimming shortened V by 7 bases and J by 6 bases, and 16 bases separated the two germline ends. The CDR3 runs to 14 residues. CDR3 sequence: CASNPLGVGQPQHF. The DNA of the CDR3 is TGTGCCAGCAATCCGCTCGGGGTGGGTCAGCCCCAGCATTTT.

This clonotype occurred many times. The chain uses TRBV18 and TRBJ2-5; no clear D gene. Per the germline V gene, CDR1 is KGHSH and CDR2 is LQKENI. Deletions cut 4 bases from V and 1 base from J, with 4 bases between. The CDR3 length is 12 residues. In DNA, the CDR3 is TGTGCCAGCTCACTTTCCCAAGAGACCCAGTACTTC. This translates into CASSLSQETQYF. Full variable domain (missing parts from reference TRBV18 and TRBJ2-5): NAGVMQNPRHLVRRRGQEARLRCSPMKGHSHVYWYRQLPEEGLKFMVYLQKENIIDESGMPKERFSAEFPKEGPSILRIQQVVRGDSAAYFCASSLSQETQYFGPGTRLLVL.

This clonotype has a count of ten or more. This chain connects TRBV7-2 to TRBJ1-2; weak D call: TRBD1 (5 bases). The V end lost 5 bases, the J end lost 4 bases, and 17 bases lay between the germline ends. The CDR3 is 15 amino acids. Germline loops: CDR1 SGHTA, CDR2 FQGNSA. The CDR3 reads CASSPSGTSVYGYTF. The CDR3, as DNA: TGTGCCAGCAGCCCCTCCGGGACGTCGGTCTATGGCTACACCTTC. The variable domain in full, completed from reference TRBV7-2 and TRBJ1-2, reads GAGVSQSPSNKVTEKGKDVELRCDPISGHTALYWYRQSLGQGLEFLIYFQGNSAPDKSGLPSDRFSAERTGGSVSTLTIQRTQQEDSAVYLCASSPSGTSVYGYTFGSGTRLTVV.

This clonotype was counted ten times or more. The chain has TRBV5-1 and TRBJ2-1; 10 bases fit TRBD2. J gave up 10 bases and V 2 bases, and 9 bases lay outside the gene matches. Germline lookup yields CDR1 SGHRS and CDR2 YFSETQ. The CDR3 covers 15 residues. CDR3 DNA: TGCGCCAGCAGCTTACCAGCGGGAGGGCCGCGGGAGCAGTTCTTC. It is translated as CASSLPAGGPREQFF.

This clonotype was detected ten times or more. V is TRBV29-1 and J is TRBJ2-3; D remains unclear. Per germline, CDR1 SQVTM and CDR2 ANQGSEA. The CDR3 runs to 13 residues. Trimming left V 1 base short and J 6 bases short, with 11 bases between. CDR3 coding DNA: TGCAGCGTTGAAGTGAACGTATTGGATACGCAGTATTTT. It codes for CSVEVNVLDTQYF.

This clonotype was counted many times. J is TRBJ2-3 and V is TRBV9; TRBD2 matches 9 bases. CDR3 length: 16 residues. CDR1 is SGDLS, CDR2 YYNGEE, per germline. With 1 base clipped from V and 5 bases from J, the junction kept 8 bases outside the gene matches. The CDR3 protein is CASSVSGGRAGDTQYF. The DNA of the CDR3 is TGTGCCAGCAGCGTATCCGGCGGGAGGGCCGGAGATACGCAGTATTTT.

This clonotype was seen ten or more times. The chain has TRBV12-3 or TRBV12-4 and TRBJ2-7; 15 bases agree with TRBD2. This CDR3 is 18 amino acids long. J gave up 3 bases and V 5 bases, and 11 bases lay outside the gene matches. CDR3 coding DNA: TGTGCCAGCAGTCCCCTCCCGGGACTAGCGGGGGGCCTCTACGAGCAGTACTTC. It codes for CASSPLPGLAGGLYEQYF.

This clonotype has ten or more counts. The chain joins TRBV5-6 to TRBJ2-5; D gene unclear. V lost 0 bases and J lost 4, with 10 bases in between. CDR3 length: 14 residues. Germline values: CDR1 SGHDT, CDR2 YYEEEE. The CDR3 spells CASSLGSIRETQYF. The CDR3 DNA sequence: TGTGCCAGCAGCTTGGGATCAATCCGAGAGACCCAGTACTTC.

This clonotype was detected many times. The chain joins TRBV29-1 to TRBJ2-3; possible D gene TRBD2, 6 bases. This CDR3 is 13 amino acids long. Trimming pared 3 bases from V and 5 bases from J, leaving 12 bases between. Looked up from germline, CDR1 is SQVTM and CDR2 is ANQGSEA. CDR3 protein: CSVDLQGGDTQYF. As DNA, the CDR3 is TGCAGCGTTGATTTGCAGGGAGGAGATACGCAGTATTTT.

This clonotype was seen repeatedly, ten times or more. The J gene is TRBJ1-2, the V gene TRBV19; the D gene is possibly TRBD1 (5 bases). The CDR3 sequence is 16 residues long. The germline gives CDR1 LNHDA, CDR2 SQIVND (reference sequence). The V and J ends lost 0 bases and 2 bases respectively, with 13 bases between them. This chain's CDR3 is CASSIDRREGNYGYTF. CDR3 nucleotide sequence: TGTGCCAGTAGTATAGATCGGCGGGAGGGGAACTATGGCTACACCTTC.

This clonotype has ten or more counts. The chain recombines TRBV7-6 with TRBJ2-7; D is perhaps TRBD1 (5 bases). The germline V gene encodes CDR1 SGHVS and CDR2 FNYEAQ. The CDR3 is 14 amino acids. The V end was cut by 5 bases, the J end by 1 base, with 12 bases between. CDR3 loop: CASSLTVTSYEQYF. As DNA, the CDR3 is TGTGCCAGCAGCCTGACAGTGACTTCCTACGAGCAGTACTTC.

This clonotype occurred a few times. The V and J genes are TRBV7-8 and TRBJ2-7, with 8 bases matching TRBD1. CDR1 SGHVS and CDR2 FQNEAQ come from the germline V gene. The V segment lost 0 bases and the J segment 3 bases; nucleotides outside the gene matches: 7. This CDR3 spans 16 amino acids. The CDR3 region is CASSLAGRTGIYEQYF. The DNA of the CDR3 is TGTGCCAGCAGCTTAGCAGGGAGGACAGGGATCTACGAGCAGTACTTC.

Ten or more counts support this clonotype. In DNA form, the CDR3 reads TGTGCCAGCGGGCGGGACATCCCCGGGGAGCTGTTTTTT. Protein sequence: CASGRDIPGELFF. V usage is TRBV2 and J usage is TRBJ2-2; D tentatively fits TRBD1 or TRBD2 (6 bases each). Germline V gene data show CDR1 as SNHLY and CDR2 as FYNNEI. The CDR3 sequence is 13 residues long. V was pared by 8 bases and J by 6 bases, with 13 bases between.

This clonotype was counted ten times or more. This chain links TRBV28 with TRBJ1-3; D might be TRBD1 (5 bases). This CDR3 region has 14 residues. Germline V gives CDR1 MDHEN, CDR2 SYDVKM. With 4 bases removed from V and 0 bases from J, the gap between germline ends came to 7 bases. CDR3 amino acids: CASSSQVSGNTIYF. The CDR3 region has the DNA TGTGCCAGCAGTTCACAGGTCTCTGGAAACACCATATATTTT.

The chain combines TRBV7-3 with TRBJ2-7; D is unclear. V was shortened by 1 base and J by 3 bases, with 13 bases between the two germline ends. This CDR3 has 15 residues. CDR1 SGHTA and CDR2 FQGTGA come from the germline V gene. The CDR3 protein is CASSLRIQFDYEQYF. CDR3 sequence (DNA): TGTGCCAGCAGCTTAAGGATACAATTTGACTACGAGCAGTACTTC.

This clonotype has ten or more counts. The chain uses TRBV4-2 and TRBJ2-5; 11 bases map to TRBD2. This CDR3 region has 20 residues. V shed 0 bases and J 5 bases; nucleotides not matched to a gene: 17. From germline, CDR1 is LGHNA and CDR2 YNFKEQ. The CDR3 here is CASSQDGASGGPSRRETQYF. The CDR3 region has the DNA TGTGCCAGCAGCCAAGATGGCGCTAGCGGGGGGCCCAGCCGGCGGGAGACCCAGTACTTC.

This clonotype came up many times. The V call is TRBV14, the J call TRBJ2-7, with a tentative D call TRBD2 (5 bases). V was shortened by 4 bases and J by 3 bases, with 10 bases between the two germline ends. Germline-derived CDR1 and CDR2 are SGHDN and FVKESK. The CDR3 sequence is 13 residues long. DNA for the CDR3: TGTGCCAGCAGCCCGAGGGCCAACTACGAGCAGTACTTC. It codes for CASSPRANYEQYF.

This clonotype was recorded many times. The chain employs TRBV5-1 and TRBJ1-1; possibly TRBD1 for D (6 bases). Looked up from germline, CDR1 is SGHRS and CDR2 is YFSETQ. V lost 3 bases and J 1 base, leaving 10 bases between the germline ends. This CDR3 comprises 14 residues. CDR3 loop: CASSWTDQNTEAFF. DNA for the CDR3: TGCGCCAGCAGCTGGACAGATCAGAACACTGAAGCTTTCTTT.

The chain recombines TRBV11-2 with TRBJ2-1; D perhaps matches TRBD2 (6 bases). Germline V lookup: CDR1 SGHAT, CDR2 FQNNGV. V lost 0 bases, J lost 0 bases, and 18 bases lay in between. The CDR3 runs to 19 residues. The CDR3 reads CASSLEGMAGSSSYNEQFF. The DNA of the CDR3 is TGTGCCAGCAGCTTAGAAGGTATGGCGGGGTCGAGCTCCTACAATGAGCAGTTCTTC.